The rows below give T cell receptor beta chains drawn from one sample of a study of blood T cell repertoires in COVID-19. Clones were sequenced by immunoSEQ multiplex PCR, and TCRdb holds only the in-frame ones, with some missing. The data show under 200,000 clones, 80% to 85% seen once. Sequenced sample: peripheral blood. Receptor source: an older man with active or convalescent COVID-19. The CDR3 runs from the conserved cysteine through the conserved F or W. The order of the fields is clone size, V gene, D gene, J gene, CDR3 protein, CDR3 DNA. The D gene is left open where the match is weak. Size is omitted from some rows. Given values are once, few, many or a class for expanded clones.

>few|TRBV5-1|TRBD1|TRBJ2-2
CASSPDRGKDTGELFF
TGCGCCAGCAGCCCGGACAGGGGAAAAGACACCGGGGAGCTGTTTTTT
>NA|TRBV5-1|NA|TRBJ2-2
CASSLERGSGELFF
TGCGCCAGCAGCTTGGAAAGGGGTTCCGGGGAGCTGTTTTTT
>NA|TRBV28|NA|TRBJ1-2
CASSPDRNYGYTF
TGTGCCAGCAGTCCAGACAGGAACTATGGCTACACCTTC
>NA|TRBV4-3|NA|TRBJ2-3
CASSLSGLTDTQYF
TGCGCCAGCAGCTTAAGCGGGCTCACAGATACGCAGTATTTT
>NA|TRBV5-1|TRBD1|TRBJ2-5
CASSWDRGQETQYF
TGCGCCAGCAGCTGGGACAGGGGGCAAGAGACCCAGTACTTC
>NA|TRBV6-2/TRBV6-3|TRBD1|TRBJ1-5
CASSNRGQGNQPQHF
TGTGCCAGCAGTAACCGAGGACAGGGGAATCAGCCCCAGCATTTT
>NA|TRBV10-2|NA|TRBJ1-6
CASREQGPNSPLHF
TGCGCCAGCAGGGAACAGGGTCCTAATTCACCCCTCCACTTT
>NA|TRBV3-1/TRBV3-2|NA|TRBJ2-7
CASSHDGGPQYF
TGTGCCAGCAGCCATGACGGAGGCCCACAGTACTTC
>NA|TRBV28|TRBD1|TRBJ2-7
CASSASTGGFYEQYF
TGTGCCAGCAGTGCATCGACAGGGGGCTTCTACGAGCAGTACTTC
>NA|TRBV19|NA|TRBJ2-7
CASSTGSFGYDEQYF
TGTGCCAGTAGTACGGGGAGCTTCGGCTATGACGAGCAGTACTTC
>NA|TRBV6-2/TRBV6-3|NA|TRBJ1-6
CASSYRGASYTSPLHF
TGTGCCAGCAGTTACAGGGGCGCCTCCTATACTTCACCCCTCCACTTT
>NA|TRBV11-2|TRBD1|TRBJ2-7
CASSPAGGEYYEQYF
TGTGCCAGCAGCCCAGCAGGGGGAGAATACTACGAGCAGTACTTC
>NA|TRBV28|NA|TRBJ2-7
CASSFRPGGQPGWYF
TGTGCCAGCAGTTTCCGGCCCGGCGGACAGCCTGGATGGTACTTC
>NA|TRBV27|NA|TRBJ1-2
CASSLSFDYGYTF
TGTGCCAGCAGTTTATCCTTCGACTATGGCTACACCTTC
>NA|TRBV27|NA|TRBJ1-4
CASSSNRVLGNEKLFF
TGTGCCAGCAGTTCTAACAGGGTTTTGGGAAATGAAAAACTGTTTTTT
>NA|TRBV7-8|TRBD2|TRBJ2-7
CASSQPGTSDEQYF
TGTGCCAGCAGCCAGCCCGGGACTAGTGACGAGCAGTACTTC
>NA|TRBV19|NA|TRBJ2-5
CASKRWDQETQYF
TGTGCCAGTAAGCGTTGGGACCAAGAGACCCAGTACTTC